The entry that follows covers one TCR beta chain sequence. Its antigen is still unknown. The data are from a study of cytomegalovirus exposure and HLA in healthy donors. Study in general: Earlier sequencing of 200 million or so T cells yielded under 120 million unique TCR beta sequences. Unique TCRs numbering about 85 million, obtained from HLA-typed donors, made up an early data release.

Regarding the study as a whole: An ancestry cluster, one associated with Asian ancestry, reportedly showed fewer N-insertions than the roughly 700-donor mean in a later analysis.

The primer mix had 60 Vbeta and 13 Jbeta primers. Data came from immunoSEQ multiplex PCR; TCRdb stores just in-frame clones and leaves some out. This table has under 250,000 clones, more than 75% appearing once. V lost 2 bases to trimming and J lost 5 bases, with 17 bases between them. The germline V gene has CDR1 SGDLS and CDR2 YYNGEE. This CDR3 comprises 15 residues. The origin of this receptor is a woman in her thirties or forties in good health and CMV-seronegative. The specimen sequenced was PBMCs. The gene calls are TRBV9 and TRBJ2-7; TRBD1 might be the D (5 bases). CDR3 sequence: CASSVAPGQAHEQYF. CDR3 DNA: TGTGCCAGCAGCGTTGCCCCAGGGCAGGCCCACGAGCAGTACTTC.